This T cell receptor beta chain was identified during a study of T cells in Graves' hyperthyroidism and ophthalmopathy. This CDR3 region has 11 residues. V was clipped by 7 bases and J by 6 bases; unmatched bases: 3. Amplification of TCR beta CDR3 regions was performed using RNA transcripts as template. The HTBI primer set was used in a first-round RT-PCR of the TCR CDR3. Using its own MiXCR run on the multiplex PCR reads, TCRdb lists one record per CDR3 protein. Of about 290,000 distinct CDR3 sequences in the sample, about a sixth are singletons; the top ten hold approximately 60%. This sample holds PBMCs from about 10 ml fresh peripheral blood.

The clonotype was recovered from a woman aged 60 to 75 with Graves' ophthalmopathy. This chain uses TRBV12-3 or TRBV12-4 with TRBJ2-7; 7 nucleotides agree with TRBD1. The sequenced sample was blood. DNA for the CDR3: TGTGCCAGCACCCGACAGGGCGAGCAGTACTTC. Translated: CASTRQGEQYF.